A single sample is the source of the 17 T cell receptor beta chains below, sequenced in a study of vaccination effects on CD4 cells after COVID-19. The antigens these receptors bind are not known. This table comes from immunoSEQ multiplex PCR, and its TCRdb copy is limited to in-frame clones, with some not included. The sample consists of approximately 70,000 clones, 73% of them appearing once. Sequencing followed a ViraFEST assay step that expanded antigen-specific CD4+ T cells with viral peptide pools. After around ten days in culture, the CD4+ T cells were isolated. Sometime from March through December 2020, the person acquired a SARS-CoV-2 infection that PCR confirmed. Sample: CD4+ T cells from PBMCs cultured with HIV peptides, taken before COVID-19 vaccination. Documented subset: HIV-1 Nef peptide pool negative control/reference culture. All receptors derive from a human donor who had a prior SARS-CoV-2 infection.

The DNA of the CDR3 is TGTGCCAGCAACCCCCAGGGGGGATACGAGCAGTACTTC. It translates to CASNPQGGYEQYF. J is TRBJ2-7 and V is TRBV27; TRBD1 might be the D (7 bases). CDR1 and CDR2 (germline): MNHEY, SMNVEV (reference sequence). Trimming cost V 7 bases and J 4 bases, with 14 bases left between them. The CDR3 is 13 amino acids.

CDR3 DNA: TGTGCCAGCAGCCAAGATGAAAGACTAGCGGGAGCTCTCGAGCAGTACTTC. It translates to CASSQDERLAGALEQYF. V gene TRBV14 combines with J gene TRBJ2-7; 12 bases agree with TRBD2. The junction had 9 bases not matched to a gene; V was cut back by 0 bases and J by 6 bases. The CDR3 is 17 amino acids. Germline assignment: CDR1 SGHDN and CDR2 FVKESK.

The J gene is TRBJ2-5, the V gene TRBV5-1; D gene ambiguous. CDR3 size: 13 residues. CDR1 SGHRS and CDR2 YFSETQ come from the germline V gene. Deletions cut 4 bases from V and 2 bases from J, with 9 bases between. The CDR3 coding sequence is TGCGCCAGCAGCCTGATCCGTCAAGAGACCCAGTACTTC. Its translation is CASSLIRQETQYF.

This clone occurred a few times. CDR3 in DNA: TGTGCCAGTAGTATAGTGAGGACAGGGATCGGTCAGCCCCAGCATTTT. This encodes CASSIVRTGIGQPQHF. The chain couples TRBV19 to TRBJ1-5; TRBD1 aligns across 8 bases. Germline V gives CDR1 LNHDA, CDR2 SQIVND (reference sequence). With V trimmed by 1 base and J by 6 bases, 8 bases remained unmatched. The CDR3 consists of 16 residues.

The V gene is TRBV3-1 (or the pseudogene TRBV3-2), the J gene TRBJ1-1; TRBD1 matches 8 bases. Trimming removed 0 bases from V and 3 bases from J; junction bases left unmatched: 3. CDR1 LGHDT and CDR2 YNNKEL come from the germline V gene (reference sequence). This CDR3 region has 15 residues. CDR3: CASSQEGQAYTEAFF. The DNA of the CDR3 is TGTGCCAGCAGCCAAGAGGGACAGGCCTACACTGAAGCTTTCTTT.

CDR3 DNA: TGTGCCAGCAGCCAAGATCGGGGGGGGAACACTGAAGCTTTCTTT. Translating it yields CASSQDRGGNTEAFF. This rearrangement joins TRBV3-1 (or the pseudogene TRBV3-2) to TRBJ1-1; TRBD1 is a possible D gene (5 bases). Between the trimmed V and J ends, which lost 0 bases and 1 base, there was a span of 9 bases. This CDR3 has 15 residues. Germline V gene data show CDR1 as LGHDT and CDR2 as YNNKEL (reference sequence).

The chain has TRBV4-1 and TRBJ1-2; D is uncertain. Per germline, CDR1 MGHRA and CDR2 YSYEKL. This CDR3 is built from 13 residues. Trimming shortened V by 1 base and J by 8 bases, and 11 bases separated the two germline ends. For the CDR3, the DNA is TGCGCCAGCAGCCAAGCGTTCTCCGGCGGCTACACCTTC. It is translated as CASSQAFSGGYTF.

This clone was detected a few times. This rearrangement joins TRBV9 to TRBJ2-4; 7 bases line up with TRBD2. CDR1 is SGDLS, CDR2 YYNGEE, per germline. The trim removed 0 bases at V and 0 bases at J, leaving 9 bases unmatched. There are 18 residues in the CDR3. The CDR3 DNA is TGTGCCAGCAGCGTAGCGGGACTACCCCATCTAGCCAAAAACATTCAGTACTTC. Protein: CASSVAGLPHLAKNIQYF.

The chain links TRBV5-8 to TRBJ1-1; D is perhaps TRBD1 (6 bases). With 3 bases removed from V and 4 bases from J, the gap between germline ends came to 13 bases. CDR3 length equals 14 residues. The germline V gene encodes CDR1 SGHTS and CDR2 YDEGEE. The CDR3 region has the DNA TGTGCCAGCAGCTGGGGGCTAAGGGGCACTGAAGCTTTCTTT. It codes for CASSWGLRGTEAFF. The complete variable domain, with remaining parts taken from reference TRBV5-8 and TRBJ1-1, reads EAGVTQSPTHLIKTRGQQATLRCSPISGHTSVYWYQQALGLGLQFLLWYDEGEERNRGNFPPRFSGRQFPNYSSELNVNALELEDSALYLCASSWGLRGTEAFFGQGTRLTVV.

This chain uses TRBV5-1 with TRBJ1-1, with unresolved D. Trimming pared 0 bases from V and 4 bases from J, leaving 10 bases between. This CDR3 contains 14 residues. Germline CDR1 SGHRS, CDR2 YFSETQ. CDR3 sequence reads: CASSLDTSVTEAFF. The CDR3 DNA reads TGCGCCAGCAGCTTGGATACATCCGTCACTGAAGCTTTCTTT.

Worth noting for this clone: At one end, the junction sequence differs from germline, possibly due to a read error. The chain is built from TRBV3-1 (or the pseudogene TRBV3-2) and TRBJ2-6, with D perhaps TRBD1 (6 bases). The CDR3 is 13 residues long. Germline CDR1 is LGHDT and CDR2 is YNNKEL (reference sequence). Written as DNA, the CDR3 is TGTGCCAGCAGCCAAGATGGGACAAGGGGATCCATTTTC. It translates to CASSQDGTRGSIF.

V gene TRBV9 combines with J gene TRBJ1-5; perhaps TRBD1 as D (5 bases). The CDR3 is made up of 24 amino acids. Trimming took off 3 bases at V and 1 base at J, with 38 bases between the two ends. Germline CDR1 is SGDLS and CDR2 is YYNGEE. CDR3 in amino acids: CASSDSDEIVGRPVYPESNQPQHF. CDR3 DNA: TGTGCCAGCAGCGACTCAGATGAAATAGTGGGGCGACCGGTTTATCCGGAAAGCAATCAGCCCCAGCATTTT. Full variable domain (rest looked up from reference TRBV9 and TRBJ1-5): DSGVTQTPKHLITATGQRVTLRCSPRSGDLSVYWYQQSLDQGLQFLIQYYNGEERAKGNILERFSAQQFPDLHSELNLSSLELGDSALYFCASSDSDEIVGRPVYPESNQPQHFGDGTRLSIL.

The chain employs TRBV5-1 and TRBJ1-1, with D unclear. V gave up 4 bases and J gave up 5 bases, with 24 bases separating them. Germline V gives CDR1 SGHRS, CDR2 YFSETQ. This CDR3 has 17 residues. Here the CDR3 reads CASSPRSAWAVGTEAFF. The CDR3 bases are TGCGCCAGCAGCCCCAGATCAGCCTGGGCTGTCGGGACTGAAGCTTTCTTT.

This sequence joins TRBV6-5 and TRBJ1-2; no clear D. Per germline, CDR1 MNHEY and CDR2 SVGAGI. Trimming took off 2 bases at V and 4 bases at J, with 8 bases between the two ends. The CDR3 loop spans 13 amino acids. DNA for the CDR3: TGTGCCAGCAGTTACCTTAAGACCTATGGCTACACCTTC. It is translated as CASSYLKTYGYTF.

This clone has only one observation. The rearrangement links TRBV14 to TRBJ2-1, with 9 nucleotides matching TRBD2. Losses at the gene ends were 4 bases for V and 4 bases for J; bases not matched to a gene: 8. Germline values: CDR1 SGHDN, CDR2 FVKESK. The CDR3 covers 16 residues. The DNA of the CDR3 is TGTGCCAGCAGCCCGCCGGGACTAGCAAGGTACAATGAGCAGTTCTTC. This gives the protein CASSPPGLARYNEQFF.

The rearrangement uses TRBV3-1 (or the pseudogene TRBV3-2) and TRBJ1-1, with TRBD1 as a possible D gene (6 bases). Trimming cost V 0 bases and J 7 bases, with 12 bases left between them. Germline V gene lookup returns CDR1 LGHDT and CDR2 YNNKEL (reference sequence). The CDR3 extends over 14 amino acids. The CDR3 loop is CASSQDIADSEAFF. CDR3 DNA: TGTGCCAGCAGCCAAGATATCGCGGACAGTGAAGCTTTCTTT.

The rearrangement joins TRBV2 to TRBJ1-1, with TRBD1 matching 9 bases. The CDR3 extends over 13 amino acids. Germline V gene data show CDR1 as SNHLY and CDR2 as FYNNEI. V lost 6 bases, J lost 5 bases, and 4 bases stayed unmatched. Here the CDR3 reads CASSGQGLTEAFF. CDR3 DNA sequence: TGTGCCAGCAGCGGACAGGGGCTAACTGAAGCTTTCTTT.